The TCR beta chain described here comes from a study of CD8 T cells in Susac syndrome. It was with random hexamers that roughly 0.45 to 1 ug RNA was reverse transcribed. From the immunoSEQ multiplex PCR reads, TCRdb called clonotypes with MiXCR, one entry per CDR3 protein. Of 150,000 to 180,000 distinct CDR3 sequences listed, just under 97% are singletons. The CDR3 extends over 14 amino acids. Trimming took 4 bases from V and 3 from J; bases not matched to a gene: 6. Germline CDR1 and CDR2: SQVTM and ANQGSEA. The sequence came from a human donor with multiple sclerosis. Sequencing was done on a sample of CD8+ T cells from PBMCs. The rearrangement joins TRBV29-1 to TRBJ2-7, with TRBD1 identical over 10 bases. The CDR3 loop reads CSVAAGQGDYEQYF. DNA for the CDR3: TGCAGCGTTGCCGCCGGACAGGGGGACTACGAGCAGTACTTC.